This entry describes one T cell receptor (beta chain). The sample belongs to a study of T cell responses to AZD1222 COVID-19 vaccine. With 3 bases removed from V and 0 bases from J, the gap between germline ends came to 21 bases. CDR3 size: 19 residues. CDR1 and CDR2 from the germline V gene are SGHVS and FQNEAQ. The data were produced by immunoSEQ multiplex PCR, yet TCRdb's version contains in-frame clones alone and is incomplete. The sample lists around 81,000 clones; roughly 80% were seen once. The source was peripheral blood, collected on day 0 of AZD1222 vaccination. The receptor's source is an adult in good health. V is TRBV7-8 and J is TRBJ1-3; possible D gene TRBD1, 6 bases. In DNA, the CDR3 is TGTGCCAGCAGCTTTTACAGGGACACCGCGGCGCCCTCTGGAAACACCATATATTTT. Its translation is CASSFYRDTAAPSGNTIYF.